The clone carrying this TCR beta chain was counted many times. Antigen specificity is unknown. The sample belongs to a study of CD8 T cells in ankylosing spondylitis. Study results and caveats: CD8+ cells made up the disease-linked clones, which were relatively rare in peripheral blood.

One entry per CDR3 protein results from TCRdb running MiXCR on the 5' RACE reads. The data contain about 320,000 distinct CDR3 sequences, approximately 10% of them singletons. This TCR was recovered from a female donor with ankylosing spondylitis or in good health (not recorded which). Sequenced sample: blood, either unsorted or a sorted T cell fraction (not recorded which).

The CDR3 is CATSRDIGEPYNEQFF. The CDR3 nucleotides are TGTGCCACCAGCAGAGATATAGGAGAGCCCTACAATGAGCAGTTCTTC. J is TRBJ2-1 and V is TRBV15; D unresolved. CDR1 LNHNV and CDR2 YYDKDF come from the germline V gene (reference sequence). V shed 0 bases and J shed 2 bases, with 11 bases lying between them. The CDR3 covers 16 residues.